Given below is one T cell receptor (beta chain) in context. It has no known antigen specificity. No base qualities exist here, and no much larger clone lies one base off it. The CDR3 regions of human TCRbeta chains were analyzed by immunosequencing. In the paper's pipeline: TCRs in the repertoires were matched against a reference library of SARS-CoV-2-specific TCRs that had been generated with the MIRA antigen-specificity platform. Breadth was defined as the fraction of unique TCRs that were SARS-CoV-2-associated, and depth was defined as the fraction of total T cells that were SARS-CoV-2-associated. Using the MIRA data, each spike-specific TCR was assigned both to the spike region to which the TCR was reactive and to a CD4 or CD8 class. Log10-transformed breadth and depth values were compared by one-way ANOVA with Sidak's multiple comparisons tests. What TCRdb holds here is the immuneACCESS table cut down to in-frame rearrangements. Part of the clones is not present; checked against another copy, under half of the missing clones reflect an unresolved V gene, and the others are unexplained. The DNA gave D and trimming, while V, J and clone size come from that table. For this sample the table gives about 150,000 clones, of which 85% to 90% were detected only once. About 5.5% of the sample comes from the top ten.

The data belong to a study of T cell responses to AZD1222 COVID-19 vaccine (dated by TCRdb to the early 2020s). Context from the whole study: TCR sequencing was performed for some 250 trial participants, of whom around 200 were given two doses of AZD1222 and some 26 were given two doses of MenACWY control vaccine. Enrollment into the trials was organized by age into subgroups of 18-55, 56-69 and 70-plus years, and those subgroups contained about 160, 30 and 59 TCR-sequenced participants, respectively.

This specimen's time point label, per the study, means: baseline before first vaccination. The treatment or condition label on this specimen signifies: meningococcal conjugate vaccine given as trial control. Vaccinee samples came from UK trials COV001 and COV002, including a single-blind randomized controlled phase 2/3 trial of AZD1222 (ChAdOx1 nCoV-19) in healthy adults. Trial participant PBMC samples were collected at day 0 and day 28 after the second dose for TCRbeta chain sequencing. V is reduced by 6 bases and J by 6 bases, leaving a spacing of 22 bases between them. The germline V gene encodes CDR1 SGHKS and CDR2 YYEKEE (reference sequence). The CDR3 holds 16 amino acids from the cysteine to the phenylalanine. CDR3 DNA is the only sequence kept; it has 48 bases, read in frame from the first base. Beyond this particular receptor, the publication reports: Participants were mostly white British and included more females than males, and it was suggested by the authors that clonal diversity may have been underestimated. Spike-specific TCR breadth and depth rose significantly after two AZD1222 doses compared with day 0 and with MenACWY recipients. Vaccine-associated CD4 TCRs spanned the whole spike protein, with dominant responses in regions 160-218 and 743-854. Nearly half of unique spike-specific TCRs reportedly recognized epitopes outside regions mutated in the B.1.351 and B.1.1.7 variants. Conclusions about previously exposed vaccinees are limited because only a handful of AZD1222 recipients were SARS-CoV-2 seropositive at baseline. No day 14 peak-response samples were available, so repertoires were characterized only after the peak T cell response. The 56-69-year group was small, and its depth increase did not reach significance, likely because of low power.

Recombination connected TRBV5-5 to TRBJ2-4; a tentative D call is TRBD1 (5 bases match). The TCR comes from an adult in good health. The material sequenced was peripheral blood, taken on day 0 of MenACWY control vaccination. The CDR3 in this case is CASNVGRSVGGNIQYF. The DNA is as follows: TGTGCCAGCAACGTGGGGCGGTCAGTAGGCGGAAACATTCAGTACTTC.